One and the same sample provided the 24 T cell receptor beta chains below, sequenced in a study of cytomegalovirus exposure and HLA in healthy donors (dated 2017 in TCRdb). The library was made by the immunoSEQ multiplex PCR assay. The multiplex PCR relied on a mix of 60 forward primers for TCR Vbeta segments and 13 reverse primers for TCR Jbeta segments. TCRdb's version of the immuneACCESS table is confined to in-frame rearrangements and falls short of the full clone set. An unresolved V gene accounts for under half of the shortfall where checked; the remainder is of unknown origin. This sample is represented by some 70,000 clones; 65% to 70% of them were singletons. 14% of the sample rests with the top ten. Sequencing was performed on PBMCs. The receptors here all came from a male donor in good health and CMV-seropositive.

The chain uses TRBV2 and TRBJ2-2; weak D call: TRBD1 (6 bases). The CDR3 sequence is 14 residues long. Trimming removed 6 bases at V and 0 bases at J, with 8 bases between. Per germline, CDR1 SNHLY and CDR2 FYNNEI. Here the CDR3 DNA reads TGTGCCAGCAGCGGGACAACGAACACCGGGGAGCTGTTTTTT. It codes for CASSGTTNTGELFF.

The V gene is TRBV5-1, the J gene TRBJ1-2; D is undetermined. The CDR3 totals 15 residues. Germline assignment: CDR1 SGHRS and CDR2 YFSETQ. With 3 bases removed from V and 3 bases from J, the gap between germline ends came to 15 bases. CDR3 sequence (DNA): TGCGCCAGCAGCTCACCCGTACCCGGGGACTATGGCTACACCTTC. It yields the protein CASSSPVPGDYGYTF.

The V and J genes are TRBV10-1 and TRBJ2-1; 8 bases agree with TRBD1. The junction had 6 bases not matched to a gene; V was cut back by 5 bases and J by 3 bases. Germline V CDR1 and CDR2: WNHNN, SYGVQD (reference sequence). CDR3 size: 15 residues. CDR3 residues: CASSKTGGGYNEQFF. The CDR3 DNA reads TGCGCCAGCAGTAAAACAGGGGGAGGCTACAATGAGCAGTTCTTC.

This chain uses TRBV30 with TRBJ1-6; tentative D call: TRBD1 (6 bases). The germline V gene encodes CDR1 GTSNPN and CDR2 SVGIG (reference sequence). V was pared by 0 bases and J by 10 bases, with 10 bases between. The CDR3 covers 13 residues. The CDR3 loop reads CAWSVGGSSPLHF. The DNA for the CDR3 is TGTGCCTGGAGTGTAGGGGGTAGCTCACCCCTCCACTTT.

This clone has a handful of counts. The CDR3 DNA reads as TGTGCCAGCAGCTCGGAGGGGGCGTGGATCAATGAGCAGTTCTTC. Translation gives CASSSEGAWINEQFF. This chain connects TRBV7-3 to TRBJ2-1; possibly TRBD1 for D (7 bases). This CDR3 spans 15 amino acids. Germline values: CDR1 SGHTA, CDR2 FQGTGA. The V end lost 4 bases, the J end lost 6 bases, and 16 bases lay between the germline ends.

There are a few counts of this clone. The V call is TRBV10-2, the J call TRBJ1-1; TRBD1 agrees at 7 bases. With V trimmed by 6 bases and J by 2 bases, 6 bases remained unmatched. Germline lookup yields CDR1 WSHSY and CDR2 SAAADI. This CDR3 is built from 14 residues. The CDR3 reads CASRRGRRNTEAFF. CDR3 DNA: TGCGCCAGCAGGAGGGGGCGCAGAAACACTGAAGCTTTCTTT.

The chain joins TRBV6-1 to TRBJ2-1; 7 bases agree with TRBD1. Trimming cost V 5 bases and J 10 bases; bases outside gene matches: 11. The CDR3 runs to 14 residues. From germline, CDR1 is MNHNS and CDR2 SASEGT. In DNA form, the CDR3 reads TGTGCCAGCAGTTTAGAGGGGGCACTGGGGGAGCAGTTCTTC. This codes for CASSLEGALGEQFF.

The chain has TRBV2 and TRBJ2-2; perhaps TRBD1 as D (6 bases). Trimming took 4 bases from V and 2 from J, leaving 14 bases between them. This CDR3 comprises 16 residues. CDR1 is SNHLY, CDR2 FYNNEI, per germline. The CDR3 bases are TGTGCCAGCAGTGCTTTGGGGGCCTCTAACACCGGGGAGCTGTTTTTT. This encodes CASSALGASNTGELFF.

Here the CDR3 DNA reads TGTGCCAGTAGTATTCTGGACGGAGGTAACTATGGCTACACCTTC. It is translated as CASSILDGGNYGYTF. V and J are TRBV19 and TRBJ1-2; D is undetermined. In germline, CDR1 is LNHDA, CDR2 SQIVND (reference sequence). The V end lost 3 bases, the J end lost 1 base, and 12 bases lay between the germline ends. The CDR3 has 15 residues.

V is TRBV7-3 and J is TRBJ2-2, with TRBD2 identical over 11 bases. CDR3 size: 17 residues. The V gene's germline CDR1 is SGHTA and CDR2 FQGTGA. The V gene end was trimmed by 1 base and the J gene end by 4 bases; junction bases not matched to a gene: 5. CDR3 in amino acids: CASSLSLAGGRTGELFF. Here the CDR3 DNA reads TGTGCCAGCAGCTTAAGTCTAGCGGGAGGTCGCACCGGGGAGCTGTTTTTT.

The chain couples TRBV6-5 to TRBJ2-1; D not resolved. This CDR3 has 14 amino acids. Trimming stripped 2 bases from V and 7 bases from J, with 12 bases between. CDR1 MNHEY and CDR2 SVGAGI come from the germline V gene. The CDR3 DNA reads as TGTGCCAGCAGTTACACCCCCTCTGCGAATGAGCAGTTCTTC. It translates to CASSYTPSANEQFF.

The chain employs TRBV9 and TRBJ1-6, with a weak D call TRBD1 (5 bases). The CDR3 totals 15 residues. Between the trimmed V and J ends, which lost 2 bases and 6 bases, there was a span of 12 bases. CDR1 is SGDLS and CDR2 is YYNGEE in the germline V gene. The CDR3 loop is CASSVGGISNSPLHF. The CDR3, as DNA: TGTGCCAGCAGCGTGGGGGGGATCTCTAATTCACCCCTCCACTTT.

This clone appeared a few times. CDR3 DNA: TGTGCCAGCAGCCGGGACACCCGACTAGCGGGAGATAAAAATGAGCAGTTCTTC. Its protein product is CASSRDTRLAGDKNEQFF. The rearrangement joins TRBV7-6 to TRBJ2-1; 12 bases fit TRBD2. Trimming cost V 5 bases and J 7 bases; bases outside gene matches: 15. Germline CDR1 is SGHVS and CDR2 is FNYEAQ. This CDR3 is built from 18 residues.

This chain links TRBV10-2 with TRBJ2-7; 8 bases align to TRBD2. The CDR3 has 15 residues. Germline CDR1 WSHSY, CDR2 SAAADI. J was trimmed by 2 bases and V by 2 bases; bases with no gene match: 5. The CDR3 spells CASSESGTRTYEQYF. CDR3 DNA: TGCGCCAGCAGTGAGAGTGGGACTAGGACCTACGAGCAGTACTTC.

The J gene is TRBJ2-7, the V gene TRBV27; weak D call: TRBD1 (7 bases). Trimming pared 4 bases from V and 3 bases from J, leaving 28 bases between. The CDR3 consists of 19 residues. CDR1 is MNHEY, CDR2 SMNVEV, per germline (reference sequence). CDR3 residues: CASSYPSCDTGDFDYEQYF. The CDR3 DNA follows: TGTGCCAGCAGTTACCCTTCGTGTGATACAGGGGACTTCGACTACGAGCAGTACTTC.

This clone has just one count. The rearrangement links TRBV5-3 to TRBJ1-1, with D possibly TRBD1 on 5 matching bases. TRBV5-3 carries the ORF label, with uncertain function. This CDR3 has 15 amino acids. The ends were cut back, 0 bases at V and 10 bases at J, with 19 bases in the middle. DNA of the CDR3: TGTGCCAGAAGCTTGGAACAGGCCGGCTTTCTGGGAGCTTTCTTT. Translated: CARSLEQAGFLGAFF.

The chain is built from TRBV28 and TRBJ1-2; D is unresolved. The CDR3 covers 15 residues. Trimming pared 3 bases from V and 1 base from J, leaving 12 bases between. Germline-derived CDR1 and CDR2 are MDHEN and SYDVKM. CDR3 in amino acids: CASSFTGPLNYGYTF. The CDR3 coding sequence is TGTGCCAGCAGTTTTACTGGGCCCCTTAACTATGGCTACACCTTC.

The chain joins TRBV6-6 to TRBJ2-5; 7 nucleotides align to TRBD2. Germline V gives CDR1 MNHNY, CDR2 SVGAGI (reference sequence). The V gene end was trimmed by 0 bases and the J gene end by 5 bases; junction bases not matched to a gene: 9. CDR3 size: 16 residues. The CDR3 nucleotides read TGTGCCAGCAGTTACTCGATGGGGAGGGGCCGGGAGACCCAGTACTTC. This sequence encodes CASSYSMGRGRETQYF.

The genes are TRBV18 and TRBJ1-2; 8 bases align to TRBD1. The V gene's germline CDR1 is KGHSH and CDR2 LQKENI. With V trimmed by 4 bases and J by 4 bases, 8 bases remained unmatched. This CDR3 has 15 residues. CDR3: CASSLPDRELYGYTF. CDR3 DNA sequence: TGTGCCAGCTCACTACCGGACAGGGAACTCTATGGCTACACCTTC.

V gene TRBV7-9 combines with J gene TRBJ1-2, with D maybe TRBD1 (5 bases). This CDR3 has 14 amino acids. Trimming took 3 bases from V and 6 from J, leaving 14 bases between them. Looked up from germline, CDR1 is SEHNR and CDR2 is FQNEAQ (reference sequence). The CDR3 coding sequence is TGTGCCAGCAGCTTCAGGGACTATCCCCATGGCTACACCTTC. Translating it yields CASSFRDYPHGYTF.

The chain joins TRBV2 to TRBJ1-6, with no clear D. The CDR3 is 12 amino acids. V was pared by 4 bases and J by 13 bases, with 11 bases between. Germline CDR1 reads SNHLY; CDR2 reads FYNNEI. The DNA of the CDR3 is TGTGCCAGCAGTGCAGGAAGGTTTCCCCTCCACTTT. Protein: CASSAGRFPLHF.

V and J are TRBV7-9 and TRBJ2-1, with a possible D match to TRBD2 (6 bases). The CDR3 is 16 amino acids. Germline loops: CDR1 SEHNR, CDR2 FQNEAQ (reference sequence). Trimming left V 1 base short and J 4 bases short, with 14 bases between. The CDR3 bases are TGTGCCAGCAGCTTAGGCCCTGCCGGAGGGTACAATGAGCAGTTCTTC. It yields the protein CASSLGPAGGYNEQFF. The variable domain in full, with the rest retrieved from reference TRBV7-9 and TRBJ2-1, is DTGVSQNPRHKITKRGQNVTFRCDPISEHNRLYWYRQTLGQGPEFLTYFQNEAQLEKSRLLSDRFSAERPKGSFSTLEIQRTEQGDSAMYLCASSLGPAGGYNEQFFGPGTRLTVL.

The chain uses TRBV15 and TRBJ2-7, with D possibly TRBD1 on 6 matching bases. V was pared by 1 base and J by 2 bases, with 15 bases between. The CDR3 contains 16 residues. The germline CDR1 and CDR2 sequences are LNHNV and YYDKDF (reference sequence). CDR3 loop: CATSRGYRDPTYEQYF. As DNA, the CDR3 is TGTGCCACCAGCAGAGGGTACAGGGATCCGACCTACGAGCAGTACTTC.

This clone was counted a few times. V usage is TRBV6-1 and J usage is TRBJ1-1; D ambiguous. CDR1 is MNHNS, CDR2 SASEGT, per germline. The ends were cut back, 8 bases at V and 0 bases at J, with 7 bases in the middle. This CDR3 comprises 12 residues. The CDR3 nucleotides are TGTGCCAGCGGCAGAATGAACACTGAAGCTTTCTTT. As protein: CASGRMNTEAFF.